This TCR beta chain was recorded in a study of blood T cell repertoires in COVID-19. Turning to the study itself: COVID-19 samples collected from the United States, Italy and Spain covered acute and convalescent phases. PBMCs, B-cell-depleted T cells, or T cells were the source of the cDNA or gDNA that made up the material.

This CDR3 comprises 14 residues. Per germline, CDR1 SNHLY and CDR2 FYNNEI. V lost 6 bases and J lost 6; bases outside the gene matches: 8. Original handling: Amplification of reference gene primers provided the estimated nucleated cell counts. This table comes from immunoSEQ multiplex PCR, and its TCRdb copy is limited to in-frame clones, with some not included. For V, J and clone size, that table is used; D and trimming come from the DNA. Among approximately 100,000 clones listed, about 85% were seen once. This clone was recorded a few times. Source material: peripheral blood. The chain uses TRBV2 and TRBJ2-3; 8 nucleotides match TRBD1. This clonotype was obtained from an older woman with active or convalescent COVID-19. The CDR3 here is CASSTGGYRDTQYF. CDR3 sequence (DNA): TGTGCCAGCAGCACAGGGGGATACCGGGATACGCAGTATTTT.